Listed here are 15 T cell receptor beta chains from one sample, sequenced in a study of blood T cell repertoires in COVID-19 (TCRdb year 2020). Library creation used the immunoSEQ multiplex PCR assay. Held by TCRdb, this immuneACCESS table contains in-frame sequences only and omits some clones. Under half of the omission traces to an unresolved V gene where checked; the cause of the rest is unknown. This sample is represented by approximately 240,000 clones; approximately 83% of them were singletons. 3% to 3.5% of the sample is in the top ten clones. The specimen was peripheral blood. The receptors shown here come from a woman aged 25 to 45 who had recovered from COVID-19.

The chain employs TRBV7-2 and TRBJ2-1; 7 positions match TRBD2. Germline CDR1 reads SGHTA; CDR2 reads FQGNSA. Trimming cost V 0 bases and J 4 bases; bases outside gene matches: 6. There are 16 residues in the CDR3. The CDR3 loop reads CASSLAPASGYNEQFF. CDR3 nucleotide sequence: TGTGCCAGCAGCTTAGCGCCGGCTAGCGGATACAATGAGCAGTTCTTC. Complete variable domain (other parts from reference TRBV7-2 and TRBJ2-1): GAGVSQSPSNKVTEKGKDVELRCDPISGHTALYWYRQSLGQGLEFLIYFQGNSAPDKSGLPSDRFSAERTGGSVSTLTIQRTQQEDSAVYLCASSLAPASGYNEQFFGPGTRLTVL.

This chain connects TRBV10-3 to TRBJ2-7; 7 positions agree with TRBD1. The CDR3 loop spans 15 amino acids. Germline CDR1 is ENHRY and CDR2 is SYGVKD. V gave up 9 bases and J gave up 2 bases; unmatched junction bases: 13. CDR3 DNA: TGTGCCATTAGACGTCCCGGGACAGTTACCTACGAGCAGTACTTC. Amino acids: CAIRRPGTVTYEQYF.

This clone was detected only a few times. The chain joins TRBV27 to TRBJ1-1; D gene uncertain. The V gene lost 5 bases and the J gene lost 5 bases, with 18 bases spanning the gap. The CDR3 loop spans 15 amino acids. The germline V gene has CDR1 MNHEY and CDR2 SMNVEV (reference sequence). CDR3 DNA: TGTGCCAGCAGTAGGCTGACGAGGAGAGAAACTGAAGCTTTCTTT. Translated, it gives CASSRLTRRETEAFF.

This chain connects TRBV5-1 to TRBJ2-1; maybe TRBD1 (6 bases). This CDR3 is 13 amino acids long. Between the trimmed V and J ends, which lost 3 bases and 8 bases, there was a span of 12 bases. The germline CDR1 and CDR2 sequences are SGHRS and YFSETQ. CDR3 coding DNA: TGCGCCAGCAGCTGGACAGCGACCGATGAGCAGTTCTTC. Amino acid sequence: CASSWTATDEQFF.

V usage is TRBV5-1 and J usage is TRBJ2-7, with 12 nucleotides matching TRBD2. The length of the CDR3 is 17 residues. V shed 3 bases, J shed 6 bases, and the junction held 13 bases outside the gene matches. Germline CDR1 reads SGHRS; CDR2 reads YFSETQ. CDR3 sequence: CASSWTSGIQIIGEQYF. The CDR3 coding sequence is TGCGCCAGCAGCTGGACTAGCGGGATACAGATAATTGGCGAGCAGTACTTC.

J is TRBJ2-7 and V is TRBV7-8; D unresolved. The V end was cut by 5 bases, the J end by 4 bases, with 6 bases between. Germline CDR1 and CDR2: SGHVS and FQNEAQ. This CDR3 is built from 11 residues. The CDR3 DNA reads as TGTGCCAGCAGCCCCCAATACGAGCAGTACTTC. Translated: CASSPQYEQYF.

J is TRBJ2-2 and V is TRBV2; TRBD2 matches at 7 bases. Losses at the gene ends were 8 bases for V and 5 bases for J; bases not matched to a gene: 11. The CDR3 is made up of 15 amino acids. Germline CDR1 SNHLY, CDR2 FYNNEI. Here the CDR3 DNA reads TGTGCCAGCCTTGGACGAGGGAGGGAAACCGGGGAGCTGTTTTTT. Its protein product is CASLGRGRETGELFF.

The chain is built from TRBV27 and TRBJ2-3; D is unclear. The germline V gene encodes CDR1 MNHEY and CDR2 SMNVEV (reference sequence). This CDR3 is 16 amino acids long. Between the trimmed V and J ends, which lost 3 bases and 0 bases, there was a span of 13 bases. CDR3 loop: CASSLLRVTSTDTQYF. The CDR3 DNA is TGTGCCAGCAGTTTGCTTCGGGTCACTAGCACAGATACGCAGTATTTT.

The J gene is TRBJ2-2, the V gene TRBV5-1, with D tentatively TRBD1 (5 bases). This CDR3 has 14 amino acids. Germline CDR1 reads SGHRS; CDR2 reads YFSETQ. V lost 0 bases to trimming and J lost 6 bases, with 9 bases between them. CDR3 DNA: TGCGCCAGCAGCTTGGTGCCAGGGCCCGGGGAGCTGTTTTTT. Protein: CASSLVPGPGELFF.

Turning to this clone: One end of the junction varies from germline; a read error may be responsible. The chain employs TRBV3-1 (or the pseudogene TRBV3-2) and TRBJ2-5; TRBD2 might be the D (6 bases). This CDR3 is 11 amino acids long. Per the germline V gene, CDR1 is LGHDT and CDR2 is YNNKEL (reference sequence). The chain's CDR3 is CASSSSRLAHF. CDR3 nucleotide sequence: TGTGCCAGCAGCTCAAGCAGGCTAGCGCACTTC.

The table lists this clone with a few counts. The chain uses TRBV10-3 and TRBJ1-5; a weak D match, TRBD1 (5 bases). The CDR3 covers 16 residues. Germline V gene sequence: CDR1 ENHRY, CDR2 SYGVKD. V shed 0 bases and J shed 4 bases, with 13 bases lying between them. CDR3 region: CAISESKSGGNQPQHF. As DNA, the CDR3 is TGTGCCATCAGTGAGTCGAAATCGGGGGGTAATCAGCCCCAGCATTTT.

V is TRBV28 and J is TRBJ2-7; the D gene is possibly TRBD1 (6 bases). CDR3 length equals 14 residues. V shed 6 bases and J shed 5 bases, with 17 bases lying between them. Germline V gives CDR1 MDHEN, CDR2 SYDVKM. Written as DNA, the CDR3 is TGTGCCAGCAGCCCAAGGGGGAGAGCGCACGAGCAGTACTTC. Its protein product is CASSPRGRAHEQYF.

The J gene is TRBJ1-5, the V gene TRBV30; 9 positions match TRBD1. CDR3 length: 14 amino acids. V was clipped by 4 bases and J by 7 bases; unmatched bases: 8. Germline-derived CDR1 and CDR2 are GTSNPN and SVGIG (reference sequence). The DNA for the CDR3 is TGTGCCTGGACCCCTGGACAGGGGCCCCAGCCCCAGCATTTT. It yields the protein CAWTPGQGPQPQHF.

The rearrangement uses TRBV29-1 and TRBJ2-2, with D perhaps TRBD1 (6 bases). CDR1 and CDR2 (germline): SQVTM, ANQGSEA. The V end was cut by 7 bases, the J end by 0 bases, with 21 bases between. The CDR3 loop spans 17 amino acids. The CDR3 nucleotides read TGCAGCGCTCTCGGGTGGAATGAGGGGGCGAACACCGGGGAGCTGTTTTTT. Translation gives CSALGWNEGANTGELFF.

The rearrangement uses TRBV12-3 or TRBV12-4 and TRBJ2-6; D remains unclear. This CDR3 is 13 amino acids long. Trimming cost V 8 bases and J 0 bases, with 5 bases left between them. The CDR3 nucleotides are TGTGCCAGCTCCCTCTCTGGGGCCAACGTCCTGACTTTC. Amino acids: CASSLSGANVLTF.